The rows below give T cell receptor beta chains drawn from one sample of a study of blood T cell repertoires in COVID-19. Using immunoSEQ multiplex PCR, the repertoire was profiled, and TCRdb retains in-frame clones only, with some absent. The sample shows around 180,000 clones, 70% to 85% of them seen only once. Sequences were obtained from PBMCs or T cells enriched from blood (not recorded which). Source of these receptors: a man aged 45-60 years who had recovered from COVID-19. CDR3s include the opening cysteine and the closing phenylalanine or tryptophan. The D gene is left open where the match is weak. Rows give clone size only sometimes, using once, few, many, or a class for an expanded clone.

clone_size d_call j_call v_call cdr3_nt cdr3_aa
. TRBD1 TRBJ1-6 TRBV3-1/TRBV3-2 TGTGCCAGCAGCCTCCGGACAGGGGAGGGTTCACCCCTCCACTTT CASSLRTGEGSPLHF
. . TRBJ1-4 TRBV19 TGTGCCAGTAGACAGGGCACTAATGAAAAACTGTTTTTT CASRQGTNEKLFF
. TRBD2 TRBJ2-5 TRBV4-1 TGCGCCAGCAGCCAAGATCTTAGCGGGGGCCCACGGGAGGAGTACTTC CASSQDLSGGPREEYF
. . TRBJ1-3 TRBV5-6 TGTGCCAGCAGGCCCGGGACTTCGGATCGAAAGAGCTCTGGAAACACCATATATTTT CASRPGTSDRKSSGNTIYF
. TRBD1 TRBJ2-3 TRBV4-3 TGCGCCAGCAGCCAGGGGGGACAGGGAGTAACAGATACGCAGTATTTT CASSQGGQGVTDTQYF
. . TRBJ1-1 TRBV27 TGTGCCAGCAGTTTCGGCAGGGAGAACACTGAAGCTTTCTTT CASSFGRENTEAFF
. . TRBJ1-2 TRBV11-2 TGTGCCAGCAGCTTAGTCTCAGGGAACTATGGCTACACCTTC CASSLVSGNYGYTF
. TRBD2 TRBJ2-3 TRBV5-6 TGTGCCAGCGGGCGGGGGGGCTCAGATACGCAGTATTTT CASGRGGSDTQYF
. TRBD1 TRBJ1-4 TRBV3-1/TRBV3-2 TGTGCCAGCAGCCAAGTTCCAGGGGGCTTTCTCGGTGAAAAACTGTTTTTT CASSQVPGGFLGEKLFF
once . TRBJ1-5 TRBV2 TGTGCCAGCAGTCTGGCACCAAAGCCCCAGCATTTT CASSLAPKPQHF
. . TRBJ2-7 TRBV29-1 TGCAGCGTCGCAATCGCCGGGACACCAAACGAGCAGTACTTC CSVAIAGTPNEQYF
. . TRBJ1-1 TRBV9 TGTGCCAGCAGCCCTGACAGTGGTGAAGCTTTCTTT CASSPDSGEAFF
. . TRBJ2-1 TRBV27 TGTGCCAGCAGTTTACTCAGGGGACTAAGTTGGTCCTACAATGAGCAGTTCTTC CASSLLRGLSWSYNEQFF
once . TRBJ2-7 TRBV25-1 TGTGCCAGCAAAGGGGCCCCCAACGAGCAGTACTTC CASKGAPNEQYF
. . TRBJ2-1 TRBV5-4 TGTGCCAGCAGCTTGGGGACAGCCAGTTACAATGAGCAGTTCTTC CASSLGTASYNEQFF
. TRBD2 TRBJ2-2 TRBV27 TGTGCCAGCAGTTCCCTAGCGGGGAAAACCGGGGAGCTGTTTTTT CASSSLAGKTGELFF
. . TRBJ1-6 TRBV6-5 TGTGCCAGCAGCAAAACCCGGAGCTCACCCCTCCACTTT CASSKTRSSPLHF
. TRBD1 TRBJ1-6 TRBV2 TGTGCCAGCGCAAGGGGGGACAGGGGGCAGACTATCATGAATTCACCCCTCCACTTT CASARGDRGQTIMNSPLHF
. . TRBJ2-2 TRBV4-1 TGCGCCAGCAGCCAAGCGGGGTACAACACCGGGGAGCTGTTTTTT CASSQAGYNTGELFF
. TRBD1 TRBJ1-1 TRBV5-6 TGTGCCAGCAGCCTCCGACAGGGCTGGAACACTGAAGCTTTCTTT CASSLRQGWNTEAFF
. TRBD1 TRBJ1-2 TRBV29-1 TGCAGCGTACGGGACAGCCCCGCTGGGGAGTATGGCTACACCTTC CSVRDSPAGEYGYTF
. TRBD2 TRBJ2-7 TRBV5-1 TGCGCCAGCAGCGGAACTAGCGGGGGGGCGTACGAGCAGTACTTC CASSGTSGGAYEQYF
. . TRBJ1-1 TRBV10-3 TGTGCCATCAGCCAGACCAGGGGAGAGTCCACTGAAGCTTTCTTT CAISQTRGESTEAFF
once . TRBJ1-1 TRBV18 TGTGCCAGCTCACCGGGCAGGGGGAACACTGAAGCTTTCTTT CASSPGRGNTEAFF
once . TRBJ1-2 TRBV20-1 TGCAGTGCTAGTCGCGGGCAGGGCTACACCTTC CSASRGQGYTF
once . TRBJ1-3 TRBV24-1 TGTGCCACCAGTGATCCAGGGGTCTCAGGAAACACCATATATTTT CATSDPGVSGNTIYF
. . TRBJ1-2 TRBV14 TGTGCCAGCAGCCAAGATAAGGGGTTTTATGGCTACACCTTC CASSQDKGFYGYTF
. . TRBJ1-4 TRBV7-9 TGTGCCAGCAGCCATCAGGTCGGAGGGAATGAAAAACTGTTTTTT CASSHQVGGNEKLFF
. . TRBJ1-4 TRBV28 TGTGCCAGCAGACTCGCTACAGGGAACAGTGCAAAACTGTTTTTT CASRLATGNSAKLFF
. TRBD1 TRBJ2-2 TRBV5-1 TGCGCCAGCAGCCCCTCGGGACAGGGATTCGGGGAGCTGTTTTTT CASSPSGQGFGELFF
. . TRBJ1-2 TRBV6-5 TGTGCCAGCGGCCTAGAAGGATCCACTCAGTTGGGCTACACCTTC CASGLEGSTQLGYTF
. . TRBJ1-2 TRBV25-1 TGTGCCAGCAGTGAATCGAGCTTTCCCGTGTATGGCTACACCTTC CASSESSFPVYGYTF
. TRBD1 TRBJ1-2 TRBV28 TGTGCCAGCAGCCCTGACAGGGGGCATGGCTACACCTTC CASSPDRGHGYTF
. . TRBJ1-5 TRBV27 TGTGCCAGCAGTTTAGCGGGGTATCCCAATCAGCCCCAGCATTTT CASSLAGYPNQPQHF
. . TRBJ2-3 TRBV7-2 TGTGCCAGCAGCTTAGCCTTCCGAACAGGGATCACAGATACGCAGTATTTT CASSLAFRTGITDTQYF
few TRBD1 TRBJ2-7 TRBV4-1 TGCGCCAGCAGCCAAGCGGGACAGACCTACGAGCAGTACTTC CASSQAGQTYEQYF
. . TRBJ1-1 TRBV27 TGTGCCAGCAGTCCTCGACAGAAGAACACTGAAGCTTTCTTT CASSPRQKNTEAFF
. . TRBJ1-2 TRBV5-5 TGTGCCAGCAGCTTGAATACCCCAGGGGAGACGTGGTATGGCTACACCTTC CASSLNTPGETWYGYTF
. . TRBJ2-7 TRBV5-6 TGTGCCAGCAGCTCGGGACTTTTTTCTACCTACGAGCAGTACTTC CASSSGLFSTYEQYF
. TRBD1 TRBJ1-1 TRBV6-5 TGTGCCAGCAAAGAGGGGGCAGGCCCCAACACTGAAGCTTTCTTT CASKEGAGPNTEAFF